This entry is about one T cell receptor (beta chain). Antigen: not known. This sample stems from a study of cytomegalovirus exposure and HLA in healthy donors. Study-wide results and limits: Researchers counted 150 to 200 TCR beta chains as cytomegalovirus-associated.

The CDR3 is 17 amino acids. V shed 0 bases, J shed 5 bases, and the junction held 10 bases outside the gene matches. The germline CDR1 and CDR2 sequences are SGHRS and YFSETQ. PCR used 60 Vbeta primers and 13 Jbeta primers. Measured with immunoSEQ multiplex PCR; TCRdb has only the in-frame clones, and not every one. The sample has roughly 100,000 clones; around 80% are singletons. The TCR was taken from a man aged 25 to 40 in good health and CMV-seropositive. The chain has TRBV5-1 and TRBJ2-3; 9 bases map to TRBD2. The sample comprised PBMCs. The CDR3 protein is CASSLAGAGGPGDTQYF. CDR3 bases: TGCGCCAGCAGCTTGGCCGGGGCGGGGGGGCCGGGAGATACGCAGTATTTT.